Listed here are 13 T cell receptor delta chains from one sample, sequenced in a study of Vδ1+ human thymocytes. Points from the study as a whole: Thymic TRG and TRD repertoires appeared highly polyclonal.

The template was reverse-transcribed extracted RNA. CDR3 amplicons came from multiplex PCR with pooled V-gene forward and constant-region reverse primers. TCRdb used CATT to re-call clones from the multiplex PCR reads. Counted here are just under 55,000 delta-chain clones, roughly 15% occurring once; the ten biggest clones make up roughly 0.46%. Their cognate antigens are unknown. The sample taken for sequencing was Vdelta1+ gamma-delta thymocytes from the thymus. Subset indicated: FACS-sorted CD3+ TCRalphabeta- TCRVdelta1+ TCRVdelta2- thymocytes. These receptors originate from a boy under three years old who had congenital heart surgery.

Only a few counts were recorded for this clone. The chain links TRDV1 to TRDJ1; weak D call: TRDD3 (5 bases). Germline V lookup: CDR1 TSWWSYY, CDR2 QGS. This CDR3 comprises 15 residues. V dropped 1 base and J dropped 8 bases, with 17 bases sitting between them. The CDR3 DNA reads as TGTGCTCTTGGGGAACGGGACTGGCCCACCAGGAAACTCATCTTT. This encodes CALGERDWPTRKLIF.

The V call is TRDV1, the J call TRDJ1; TRDD3 aligns across 7 bases. The germline V gene has CDR1 TSWWSYY and CDR2 QGS. The CDR3 covers 17 residues. The J segment lost 3 bases and the V segment lost 1 base, leaving 11 bases of the junction unmatched. As DNA, the CDR3 is TGTGCTCTTGGGGAACGTACTGGGGCCCGTAAGCCCGATAAACTCATCTTT. The encoded protein is CALGERTGARKPDKLIF.

The sample holds a few counts of this clone. The chain uses TRDV3 and TRDJ1; TRDD3 matches 7 bases. From germline, CDR1 is TVYSNPD and CDR2 GDNSRS (reference sequence). CDR3 length equals 14 residues. V dropped 4 bases and J dropped 0; count of bases not matched to a gene: 8. CDR3 protein: CASAPWGDTDKLIF. The CDR3 bases are TGTGCCTCCGCCCCCTGGGGGGACACCGATAAACTCATCTTT.

V and J are TRDV1 and TRDJ1; 10 bases match TRDD3. CDR3 length equals 23 residues. Germline V CDR1 and CDR2: TSWWSYY, QGS. The ends lost 0 bases at V and 3 bases at J; junction bases unmatched: 25. DNA of the CDR3: TGTGCTCTTGGGGAACTTCGAAGGCCTTCCTCGTACTGGGGGATTACAAACGCCGATAAACTCATCTTT. This encodes CALGELRRPSSYWGITNADKLIF.

The chain joins TRDV1 to TRDJ1; D perhaps matches TRDD2 (9 bases). V was cut by 4 bases and J by 1 base, with 34 bases left in between. Germline V gene data show CDR1 as TSWWSYY and CDR2 as QGS. This CDR3 spans 22 amino acids. CDR3 sequence reads: CALGGNRPSYSLLGGFTDKLIF. CDR3 bases: TGTGCTCTTGGGGGAAACCGGCCTTCCTACTCTTTACTGGGGGGTTTCACCGATAAACTCATCTTT.

The J gene is TRDJ1, the V gene TRDV1, with D tentatively TRDD2 or TRDD3 (5 bases each). The germline V and J ends were trimmed by 0 bases and 7 bases, with 36 bases remaining between them. The CDR3 contains 22 residues. The germline V gene encodes CDR1 TSWWSYY and CDR2 QGS. The CDR3 region has the DNA TGTGCTCTTGGGGAACTTCTGTCCTATAACGACTACCTACTGGCCGGGGGGTCTAAACTCATCTTT. Translated: CALGELLSYNDYLLAGGSKLIF.

This clone has a handful of counts. The chain uses TRDV1 and TRDJ1; D might be TRDD3 (7 bases). The CDR3 spans 21 residues. V lost 4 bases and J lost 0, with 30 bases in between. The germline V gene encodes CDR1 TSWWSYY and CDR2 QGS. The CDR3 DNA reads TGTGCTCTTGGGGCACCTTCCCGGGTTACTGGGGCAAGGGGCAACACCGATAAACTCATCTTT. Translated, it gives CALGAPSRVTGARGNTDKLIF.

This clone was counted a few times. The chain uses TRDV1 and TRDJ1, with 12 positions matching TRDD3. CDR1 and CDR2 from the germline V gene are TSWWSYY and QGS. The CDR3 is made up of 22 amino acids. Unmatched junction bases numbered 23, after V lost 3 bases and J lost 3 bases. The CDR3 loop reads CALGDSRRPTTGGYPFADKLIF. In nucleotides, the CDR3 is TGTGCTCTTGGGGACTCCCGCCGTCCTACGACTGGGGGATACCCATTCGCCGATAAACTCATCTTT.

J is TRDJ1 and V is TRDV1; D may be TRDD3 (5 bases). Germline V gene data show CDR1 as TSWWSYY and CDR2 as QGS. The CDR3 spans 19 residues. Trimming removed 1 base at V and 4 bases at J, with 25 bases between. CDR3 in amino acids: CALGEPNLRPWGHYDKLIF. In nucleotides, the CDR3 is TGTGCTCTTGGGGAACCTAATCTCCGTCCTTGGGGACACTACGATAAACTCATCTTT.

This clone was counted between two and nine times. This chain links TRDV1 with TRDJ1; D possibly corresponds to TRDD3 (6 bases). V was cut by 5 bases and J by 0 bases, with 16 bases left in between. The CDR3 has 16 residues. Germline V gives CDR1 TSWWSYY, CDR2 QGS. CDR3 in amino acids: CALGPNVGAYTDKLIF. The CDR3 DNA reads TGTGCTCTTGGGCCCAACGTGGGGGCGTACACCGATAAACTCATCTTT.

J is TRDJ1 and V is TRDV1; 9 nucleotides align to TRDD3. Germline V gene sequence: CDR1 TSWWSYY, CDR2 QGS. V was clipped by 2 bases and J by 4 bases; unmatched bases: 11. The CDR3 consists of 17 residues. The CDR3 DNA reads as TGTGCTCTTGGGGAATGGTACTGGGGGACACCTGGCGATAAACTCATCTTT. It specifies CALGEWYWGTPGDKLIF.

The chain is built from TRDV1 and TRDJ1; 9 bases agree with TRDD3. The CDR3 is made up of 22 amino acids. The germline gives CDR1 TSWWSYY, CDR2 QGS. V gave up 2 bases and J gave up 0 bases; unmatched junction bases: 22. CDR3 sequence: CALGEGGLPAYWGTRHTDKLIF. The CDR3 DNA reads TGTGCTCTTGGGGAAGGGGGCCTTCCTGCGTACTGGGGGACGCGACACACCGATAAACTCATCTTT.

The rearrangement joins TRDV1 to TRDJ1; D may be TRDD3 (5 bases). Deletions cut 5 bases from V and 6 bases from J, with 28 bases between. CDR3 length: 18 residues. CDR1 and CDR2 from the germline V gene are TSWWSYY and QGS. The CDR3 DNA reads TGTGCTCTTGGGCAACAACCATCCCGGGGGGCCGGTGGGAATAAACTCATCTTT. Translated, it gives CALGQQPSRGAGGNKLIF.